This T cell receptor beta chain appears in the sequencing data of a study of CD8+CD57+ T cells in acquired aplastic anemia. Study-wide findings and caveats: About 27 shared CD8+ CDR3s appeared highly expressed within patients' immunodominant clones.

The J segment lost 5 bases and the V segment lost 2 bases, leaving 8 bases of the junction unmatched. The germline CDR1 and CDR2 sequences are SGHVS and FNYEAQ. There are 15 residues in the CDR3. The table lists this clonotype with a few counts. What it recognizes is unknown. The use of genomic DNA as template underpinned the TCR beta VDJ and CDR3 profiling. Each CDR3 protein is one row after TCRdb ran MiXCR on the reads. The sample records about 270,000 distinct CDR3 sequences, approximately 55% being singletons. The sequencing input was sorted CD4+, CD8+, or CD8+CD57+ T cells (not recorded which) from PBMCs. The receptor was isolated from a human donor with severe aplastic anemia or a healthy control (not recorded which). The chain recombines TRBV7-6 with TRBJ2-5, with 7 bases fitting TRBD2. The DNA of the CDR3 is TGTGCCAGCAGCTTAAACGCGGGGGTTGCGGAGACCCAGTACTTC. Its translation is CASSLNAGVAETQYF. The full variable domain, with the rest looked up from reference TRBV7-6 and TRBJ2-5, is GAGVSQSPRYKVTKRGQDVALRCDPISGHVSLYWYRQALGQGPEFLTYFNYEAQQDKSGLPNDRFSAERPEGSISTLTIQRTEQRDSAMYRCASSLNAGVAETQYFGPGTRLLVL.